A single sample is the source of the 20 T cell receptor beta chains below, sequenced in a study of T cells expressing NK-cell markers. No DNA is given; TCRdb re-called the 5' RACE reads and lists each CDR3 protein once. The sample holds 200,000 to 300,000 distinct CDR3 sequences. The source material was blood T cells: a sorted CD56 or NKG2C T cell subset, CD4+ or CD8+ T cells, or bulk PBMC T cells (not recorded which). The origin of the receptors is a man younger than 35 in good health.

J is TRBJ2-1 and V is TRBV2; lacking DNA, the TRBD2 call made by TCRdb goes unchecked. The CDR3 sequence is 11 residues long. Germline CDR1 is SNHLY and CDR2 is FYNNEI. The CDR3 sequence: CASTLAEEQFF.

This rearrangement joins TRBV20-1 to TRBJ2-3; TCRdb reports TRBD2, a call that lacks DNA to check it against. This CDR3 comprises 13 residues. Per germline, CDR1 DFQATT and CDR2 SNEGSKA (reference sequence). CDR3 protein: CSAREGYTDTQYF.

This chain links TRBV7-2 with TRBJ2-7; TCRdb outputs TRBD2, but without DNA this stays unchecked. The CDR3 sequence is 15 residues long. Germline V gene data show CDR1 as SGHTA and CDR2 as FQGNSA. The chain's CDR3 is CASSLELAGSYEQYF.

This sequence joins TRBV4-3 and TRBJ2-7; no DNA is available, so the TRBD2 call from TCRdb remains unchecked. The CDR3 length is 15 residues. Germline V lookup: CDR1 LGHNA, CDR2 YSLEER. The CDR3 region is CASSQDSRTSNEQYF.

The CDR3 reads CASSLGQGANNEQFF. V is TRBV12-3 or TRBV12-4 and J is TRBJ2-1; TCRdb's D gene call, TRBD1, goes unchecked for lack of DNA. The length of the CDR3 is 15 residues.

The chain joins TRBV5-4 to TRBJ2-2; TCRdb lists TRBD2, though no DNA is available to test this call. The V gene's germline CDR1 is SGHNT and CDR2 YYREEE (reference sequence). This CDR3 region has 16 residues. The CDR3 loop is CASTTVAGRNTGELFF.

V and J are TRBV5-1 and TRBJ2-1. Per germline, CDR1 SGHRS and CDR2 YFSETQ. There are 13 residues in the CDR3. The CDR3 here is CASSLVPGDEQFF.

The chain links TRBV29-1 to TRBJ2-2; the TCRdb D gene call, TRBD1, has no DNA to confirm it. Germline V gene lookup returns CDR1 SQVTM and CDR2 ANQGSEA. The CDR3 consists of 13 residues. CDR3 protein: CSSGQGSPGELFF.

The rearrangement links TRBV7-2 to TRBJ2-2; absent DNA, TCRdb's TRBD1 call cannot be checked. The CDR3 runs to 16 residues. Germline V gives CDR1 SGHTA, CDR2 FQGNSA. CDR3 sequence reads: CASSLYRAANTGELFF. Together with reference TRBV7-2 and TRBJ2-2, the CDR3 gives the full variable domain: GAGVSQSPSNKVTEKGKDVELRCDPISGHTALYWYRQSLGQGLEFLIYFQGNSAPDKSGLPSDRFSAERTGGSVSTLTIQRTQQEDSAVYLCASSLYRAANTGELFFGEGSRLTVL.

The chain uses TRBV6-5 and TRBJ1-4. This CDR3 spans 11 amino acids. Germline CDR1 and CDR2: MNHEY and SVGAGI. CDR3 amino acids: CASSRREKLFF.

V gene TRBV20-1 combines with J gene TRBJ1-6; TCRdb's assignment of TRBD1 cannot be checked, as there is no DNA. This CDR3 is 17 amino acids long. Germline lookup yields CDR1 DFQATT and CDR2 SNEGSKA (reference sequence). The CDR3 protein is CSARDLGRGQFVSPLHF.

The chain joins TRBV7-2 to TRBJ1-5; TCRdb calls TRBD1, which cannot be checked without DNA. Per germline, CDR1 SGHTA and CDR2 FQGNSA. The CDR3 is 14 residues long. This CDR3 is CASSLGDRNQPQHF.

The chain couples TRBV18 to TRBJ2-3; TCRdb returns TRBD2, unconfirmable since there is no DNA. Germline lookup yields CDR1 KGHSH and CDR2 LQKENI. This CDR3 is built from 16 residues. The CDR3: CASSPGTSGATDTQYF.

The chain has TRBV20-1 and TRBJ1-5; TCRdb returns TRBD1, unconfirmable since there is no DNA. CDR3 length: 18 residues. Germline V CDR1 and CDR2: DFQATT, SNEGSKA (reference sequence). The CDR3: CSARDQGQGARANQPQHF.

V is TRBV30 and J is TRBJ2-7; TCRdb reports TRBD1, a call that lacks DNA to check it against. The CDR3 is 15 residues long. The germline V gene encodes CDR1 GTSNPN and CDR2 SVGIG (reference sequence). The CDR3 here is CAWTQGQQLTYEQYF.

The CDR3: CASSLPKTSGTNTGELFF. This chain connects TRBV11-2 to TRBJ2-2; absent DNA, TCRdb's TRBD2 call cannot be checked. Germline lookup yields CDR1 SGHAT and CDR2 FQNNGV. This CDR3 has 18 amino acids.

J is TRBJ2-2 and V is TRBV5-5; as DNA is missing, the TRBD2 call by TCRdb cannot be tested. The CDR3 length is 16 residues. Germline loops: CDR1 SGHKS, CDR2 YYEKEE (reference sequence). CDR3 in amino acids: CASRAWEGLNTGELFF.

The chain joins TRBV10-3 to TRBJ2-4; the D gene TCRdb calls, TRBD1, cannot be checked with no DNA. The CDR3 loop spans 15 amino acids. Germline-derived CDR1 and CDR2 are ENHRY and SYGVKD. CDR3 sequence reads: CAISGGEVAKNIQYF.

J is TRBJ2-3 and V is TRBV12-3 or TRBV12-4; TCRdb calls TRBD2, which cannot be checked without DNA. CDR3 size: 16 residues. Here the CDR3 reads CASSITSGRSTDTQYF.

The chain's CDR3 is CASSRDRVLPEAFF. The chain combines TRBV28 with TRBJ1-1; with no DNA, the TCRdb D assignment of TRBD1 cannot be verified. Germline values: CDR1 MDHEN, CDR2 SYDVKM. The CDR3 length is 14 residues. The full variable domain, rest sourced from reference TRBV28 and TRBJ1-1, is DVKVTQSSRYLVKRTGEKVFLECVQDMDHENMFWYRQDPGLGLRLIYFSYDVKMKEKGDIPEGYSVSREKKERFSLILESASTNQTSMYLCASSRDRVLPEAFFGQGTRLTVV.